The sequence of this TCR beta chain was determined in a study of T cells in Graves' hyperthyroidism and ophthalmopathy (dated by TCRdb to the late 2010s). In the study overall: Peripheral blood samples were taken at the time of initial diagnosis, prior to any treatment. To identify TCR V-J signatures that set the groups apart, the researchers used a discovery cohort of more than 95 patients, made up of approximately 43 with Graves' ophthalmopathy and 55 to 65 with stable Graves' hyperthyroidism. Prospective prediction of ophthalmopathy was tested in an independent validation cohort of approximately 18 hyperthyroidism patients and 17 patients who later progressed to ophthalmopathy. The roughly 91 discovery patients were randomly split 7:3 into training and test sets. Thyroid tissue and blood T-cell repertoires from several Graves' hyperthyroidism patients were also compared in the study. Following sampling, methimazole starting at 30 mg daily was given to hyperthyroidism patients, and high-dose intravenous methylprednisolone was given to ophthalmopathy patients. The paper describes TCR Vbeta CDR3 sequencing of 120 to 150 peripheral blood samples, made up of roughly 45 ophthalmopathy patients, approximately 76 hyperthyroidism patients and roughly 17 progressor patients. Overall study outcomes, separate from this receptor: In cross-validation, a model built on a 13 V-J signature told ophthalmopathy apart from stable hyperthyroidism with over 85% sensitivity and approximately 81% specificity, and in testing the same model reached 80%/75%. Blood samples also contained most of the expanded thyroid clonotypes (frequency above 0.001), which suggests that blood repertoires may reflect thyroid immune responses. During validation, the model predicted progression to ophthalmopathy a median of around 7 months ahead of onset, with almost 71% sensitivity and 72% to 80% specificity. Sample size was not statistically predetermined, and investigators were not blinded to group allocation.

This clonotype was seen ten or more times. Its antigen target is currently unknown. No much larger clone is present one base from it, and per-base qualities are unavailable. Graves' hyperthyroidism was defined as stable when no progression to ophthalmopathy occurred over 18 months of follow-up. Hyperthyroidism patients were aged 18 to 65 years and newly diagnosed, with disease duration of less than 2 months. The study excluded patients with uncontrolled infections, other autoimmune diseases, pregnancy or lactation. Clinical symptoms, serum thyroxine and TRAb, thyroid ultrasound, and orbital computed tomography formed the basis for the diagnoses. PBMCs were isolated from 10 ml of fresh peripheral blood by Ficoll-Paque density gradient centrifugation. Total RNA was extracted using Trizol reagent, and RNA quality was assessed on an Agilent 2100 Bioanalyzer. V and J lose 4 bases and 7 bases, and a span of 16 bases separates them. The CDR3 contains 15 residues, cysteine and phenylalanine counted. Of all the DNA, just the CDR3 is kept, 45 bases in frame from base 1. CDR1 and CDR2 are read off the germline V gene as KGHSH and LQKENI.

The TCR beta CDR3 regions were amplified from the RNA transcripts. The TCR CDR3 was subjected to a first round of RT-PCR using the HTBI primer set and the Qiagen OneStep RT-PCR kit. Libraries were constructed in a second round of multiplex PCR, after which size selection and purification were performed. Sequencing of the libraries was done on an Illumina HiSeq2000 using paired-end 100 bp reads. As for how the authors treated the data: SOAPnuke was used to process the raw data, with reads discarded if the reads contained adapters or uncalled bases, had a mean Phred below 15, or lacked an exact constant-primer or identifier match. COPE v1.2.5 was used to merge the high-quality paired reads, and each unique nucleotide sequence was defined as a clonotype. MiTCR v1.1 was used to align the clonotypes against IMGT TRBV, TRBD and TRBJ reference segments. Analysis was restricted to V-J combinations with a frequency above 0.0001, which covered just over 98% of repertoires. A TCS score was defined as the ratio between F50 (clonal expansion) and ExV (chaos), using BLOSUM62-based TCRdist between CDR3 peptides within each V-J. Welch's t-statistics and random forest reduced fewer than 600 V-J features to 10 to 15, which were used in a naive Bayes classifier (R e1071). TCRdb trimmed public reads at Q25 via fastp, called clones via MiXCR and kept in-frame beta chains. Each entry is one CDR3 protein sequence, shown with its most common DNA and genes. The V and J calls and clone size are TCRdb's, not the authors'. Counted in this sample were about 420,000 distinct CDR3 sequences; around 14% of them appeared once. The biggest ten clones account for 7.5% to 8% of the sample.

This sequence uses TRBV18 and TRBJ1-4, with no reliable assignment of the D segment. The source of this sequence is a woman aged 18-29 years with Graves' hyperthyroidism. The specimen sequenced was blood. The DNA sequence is TGTGCCAGCTCACGGCGAGGCGAGTTTGGTGAAAAACTGTTTTTT. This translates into CASSRRGEFGEKLFF.